The sequence of this T cell receptor (beta chain) was determined in a study of blood T cell repertoires in COVID-19. Study-wide background: The United States, Italy and Spain supplied acute and convalescent COVID-19 samples.

Measured with immunoSEQ multiplex PCR; TCRdb has only the in-frame clones, and not every one. Seen here are a few hundred thousand clones, nearly 90% observed once, and the top ten hold roughly 2%. Germline V lookup: CDR1 MGHDK, CDR2 SYGVNS. CDR3 length equals 13 residues. V lost 6 bases to trimming and J lost 8 bases, with 16 bases between them. Sequencing was carried out using peripheral blood. The TCR was taken from a woman aged 55-70 years with COVID-19, enrolled during active disease. The chain links TRBV25-1 to TRBJ1-1; D is perhaps TRBD1 (5 bases). CDR3 bases: TGTGCCAGCAGCGGTAGGGGTTCTCTGGAAGCTTTCTTT. Translating gives CASSGRGSLEAFF.